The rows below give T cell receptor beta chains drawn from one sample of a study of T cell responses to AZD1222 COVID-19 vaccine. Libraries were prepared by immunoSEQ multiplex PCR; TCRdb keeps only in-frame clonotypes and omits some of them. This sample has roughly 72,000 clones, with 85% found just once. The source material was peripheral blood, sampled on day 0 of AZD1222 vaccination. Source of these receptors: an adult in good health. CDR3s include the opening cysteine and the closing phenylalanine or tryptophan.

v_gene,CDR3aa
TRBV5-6,CASSVEGDYNEQFF
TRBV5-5,CASSLLDTYSPLHF
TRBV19,CASSSDGGNGGELFF
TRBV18,CASSSGTGANEKLFF
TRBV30,CAWSQSGSPLHF
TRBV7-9,CASSFPIGQKGYTF
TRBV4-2,CASSQGENIQYF
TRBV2,CASSRDSNEQFF
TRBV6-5,CASSAQGSTEAFF
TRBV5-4,CASSFERINSGANVLTF
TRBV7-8,CASSLARGLAANTGELFF
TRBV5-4,CASILGGAGTDTQYF
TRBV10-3,CAASQGQGSYEQYF
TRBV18,CASSPPTPSNTIYF
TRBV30,CAWSRSYEQYF
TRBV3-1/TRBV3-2,CASSQVRTGGNTGELFF
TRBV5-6,CASSLWGGQGKEQFF
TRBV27,CASSGDSIRRTF
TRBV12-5,CASGLVPVRDEQYF
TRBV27,CASSLLGDNHEKLFF
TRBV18,CASSPPMRGSSETQYF
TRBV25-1,CASSDSGTGFHEAFF
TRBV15,CATSRDYWGATEAFF
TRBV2,CASSTGTLHNEQFF
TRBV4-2,CASSTGTLATNEQFF
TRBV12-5,CASGLGIQGAKAFF
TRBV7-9,CASSPSGALSSYEQYF
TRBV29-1,CSVAKGVNTEAFF
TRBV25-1,CASSEPGPRGEAFF
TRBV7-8,CASQQGYQETQYF
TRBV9,CASSVDGAGEKLFF
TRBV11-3,CASSLGRGSSYNSPLHF
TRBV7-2,CASGGGPQGTEAFF
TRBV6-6,CASSSRDRGTDTQYF
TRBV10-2,CASSELAGGSANTGELFF
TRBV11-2,CASSDRGRLSAYEQYF
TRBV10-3,CATSGTQETQYF
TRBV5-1,CASSLSINEKLFF
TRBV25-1,CASSDTNRFYNEQFF
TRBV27,CASSLILTPKETQYF
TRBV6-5,CASRTGQRGEKLFF
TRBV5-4,CASTSGTSVYNEQFF
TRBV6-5,CASKRQGAGSYEQYF
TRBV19,CASSGSGGAITDTQYF
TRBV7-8,CASSHGLPGEQFF
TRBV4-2,CASSQVNTEAFF
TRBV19,CASLRGDPGELFF
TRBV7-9,CASSSGLAGGPTGELFF
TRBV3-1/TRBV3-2,CASSQDRNPGIDEQFF
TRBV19,CASHQDRTLTTNYGYTF
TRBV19,CASSSRTGEKGYTF
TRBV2,CASKKQMGAQPQHF
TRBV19,CASSIRGELTEAFF